One and the same sample provided the 14 T cell receptor beta chains below, sequenced in a study of blood T cell repertoires in COVID-19. Generated by immunoSEQ multiplex PCR, the TCRdb table keeps only in-frame clones and is missing some. The data show 200,000 to 250,000 clones, 88% seen once. Sequenced input: peripheral blood. These receptors came from a woman aged 55-69 years with acute or convalescent COVID-19.

J is TRBJ2-3 and V is TRBV5-4, with 7 bases matching TRBD1. Germline V gives CDR1 SGHNT, CDR2 YYREEE (reference sequence). CDR3 length: 14 amino acids. Germline trimming cut 3 bases from V and 2 bases from J; bases unmatched to any gene: 3. The CDR3 spells CASSSTGNTDTQYF. The DNA of the CDR3 is TGTGCCAGCAGCTCGACAGGGAACACAGATACGCAGTATTTT.

The CDR3 coding sequence is TGTGCCAGCAGCGTTTTATCCGGGACCCCCGGAGGGAGTGAGCAGTTCTTC. As protein: CASSVLSGTPGGSEQFF. The chain employs TRBV9 and TRBJ2-1; possible D gene TRBD2, 6 bases. Germline V lookup: CDR1 SGDLS, CDR2 YYNGEE. The CDR3 is 17 residues long. Trimming removed 2 bases from V and 9 bases from J, with 24 bases in between.

This sequence joins TRBV2 and TRBJ1-3; D might be TRBD1 (5 bases). Germline CDR1 SNHLY, CDR2 FYNNEI. The CDR3 length is 15 residues. The V end was cut by 2 bases, the J end by 2 bases, with 10 bases between. The CDR3 is CASSEKGFAGNTIYF. As DNA, the CDR3 is TGTGCCAGCAGTGAAAAGGGGTTTGCTGGAAACACCATATATTTT.

The chain recombines TRBV29-1 with TRBJ2-7, with TRBD1 matching 7 bases. The trim removed 3 bases at V and 3 bases at J, leaving 5 bases unmatched. This CDR3 spans 13 amino acids. In germline, CDR1 is SQVTM, CDR2 ANQGSEA. This CDR3 reads CSVEPRQGYEQYF. The CDR3 DNA reads as TGCAGCGTTGAGCCCCGACAGGGCTACGAGCAGTACTTC.

This chain links TRBV3-1 (or the pseudogene TRBV3-2) with TRBJ1-5, with unresolved D. CDR1 and CDR2 from the germline V gene are LGHDT and YNNKEL (reference sequence). Trimming left V 1 base short and J 5 bases short, with 6 bases between. The length of the CDR3 is 13 residues. The CDR3 protein is CASSQGSYQPQHF. DNA of the CDR3: TGTGCCAGCAGCCAAGGTAGTTATCAGCCCCAGCATTTT.

This clone appeared once. The rearrangement joins TRBV11-2 to TRBJ2-7; a weak D match, TRBD1 (7 bases). V was pared by 5 bases and J by 4 bases, with 15 bases between. The germline V gene has CDR1 SGHAT and CDR2 FQNNGV. This CDR3 is 14 amino acids long. In nucleotides, the CDR3 is TGTGCCAGCAGCGAAGGGGGCGCGGGGTACGAGCAGTACTTC. It codes for CASSEGGAGYEQYF.

The chain has TRBV12-3 or TRBV12-4 and TRBJ2-5; D is unclear. CDR3 length: 11 residues. The V and J ends lost 4 bases and 4 bases respectively, with 4 bases between them. This CDR3 is CASSSLETQYF. CDR3 nucleotide sequence: TGTGCCAGCAGTTCCTTAGAGACCCAGTACTTC.

The chain is built from TRBV19 and TRBJ2-5, with 9 bases matching TRBD2. The CDR3 is 16 residues long. With V trimmed by 6 bases and J by 5 bases, 13 bases remained unmatched. Per the germline V gene, CDR1 is LNHDA and CDR2 is SQIVND (reference sequence). CDR3 sequence: CASSPTSRGGRETQYF. The CDR3 region has the DNA TGTGCCAGTAGCCCCACCTCGCGGGGGGGCCGGGAGACCCAGTACTTC.

This chain joins TRBV18 and TRBJ1-3, with D maybe TRBD1 (6 bases). Between the trimmed V and J ends, which lost 1 base and 2 bases, there was a span of 6 bases. The CDR3 loop spans 14 amino acids. Germline CDR1 reads KGHSH; CDR2 reads LQKENI. The CDR3 DNA is TGTGCCAGCTCACCACAGGGGGCTGGAAACACCATATATTTT. It is translated as CASSPQGAGNTIYF.

This clone turned up a few times. CDR3: CASSYSETGDYEQYF. CDR3 DNA sequence: TGTGCCAGCAGTTACTCGGAGACAGGGGACTACGAGCAGTACTTC. The chain uses TRBV6-5 and TRBJ2-7; 8 positions match TRBD1. This CDR3 spans 15 amino acids. Germline values: CDR1 MNHEY, CDR2 SVGAGI. V was clipped by 0 bases and J by 3 bases; unmatched bases: 4.

This clone was observed a single time. This chain joins TRBV18 and TRBJ1-1, with 7 nucleotides matching TRBD1. The CDR3 is made up of 17 amino acids. The germline V gene has CDR1 KGHSH and CDR2 LQKENI. V lost 5 bases, J lost 3 bases, and 15 bases stayed unmatched. The CDR3 here is CASSSETGIGPDTEAFF. In nucleotides, the CDR3 is TGTGCCAGCTCATCGGAGACAGGGATCGGGCCGGACACTGAAGCTTTCTTT.

This rearrangement joins TRBV6-5 to TRBJ2-1; 7 nucleotides agree with TRBD2. The CDR3 has 14 residues. Germline CDR1 is MNHEY and CDR2 is SVGAGI. V was pared by 10 bases and J by 6 bases, with 12 bases of the junction left unmatched. CDR3 amino acids: CATTSRETTNEQFF. DNA of the CDR3: TGTGCCACCACCTCGCGGGAGACGACCAATGAGCAGTTCTTC.

This chain links TRBV5-1 with TRBJ2-3; possibly TRBD1 for D (6 bases). The CDR3 loop spans 15 amino acids. The V end was cut by 3 bases, the J end by 0 bases, with 11 bases between. Germline V gene sequence: CDR1 SGHRS, CDR2 YFSETQ. The CDR3 DNA is TGCGCCAGCAGCTCCTTGACAGGCAGCACAGATACGCAGTATTTT. Translation: CASSSLTGSTDTQYF.

The V gene is TRBV24-1, the J gene TRBJ1-6; 7 bases agree with TRBD1. Germline assignment: CDR1 KGHDR and CDR2 SFDVKD. The V segment lost 3 bases and the J segment 6 bases; nucleotides outside the gene matches: 7. The CDR3 contains 16 residues. The CDR3 DNA is TGTGCCACCAGTGATGTGAACAGGGGCGGTAATTCACCCCTCCACTTT. Its protein product is CATSDVNRGGNSPLHF.